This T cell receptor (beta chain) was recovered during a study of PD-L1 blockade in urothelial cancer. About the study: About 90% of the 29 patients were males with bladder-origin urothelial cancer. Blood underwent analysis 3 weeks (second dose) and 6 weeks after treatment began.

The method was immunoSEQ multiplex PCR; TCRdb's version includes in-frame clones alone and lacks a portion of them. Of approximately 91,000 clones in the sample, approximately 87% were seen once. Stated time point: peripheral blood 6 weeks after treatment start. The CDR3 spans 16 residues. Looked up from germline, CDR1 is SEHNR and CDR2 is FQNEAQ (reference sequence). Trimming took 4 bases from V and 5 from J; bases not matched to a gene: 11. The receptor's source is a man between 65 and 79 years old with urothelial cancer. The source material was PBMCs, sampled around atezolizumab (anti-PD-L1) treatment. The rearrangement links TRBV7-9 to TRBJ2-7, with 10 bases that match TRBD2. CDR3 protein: CASSSALGLASHEQYF. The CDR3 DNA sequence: TGTGCCAGCAGCTCTGCCTTGGGACTAGCGTCCCACGAGCAGTACTTC. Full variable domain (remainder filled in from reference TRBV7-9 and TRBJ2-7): DTGVSQNPRHKITKRGQNVTFRCDPISEHNRLYWYRQTLGQGPEFLTYFQNEAQLEKSRLLSDRFSAERPKGSFSTLEIQRTEQGDSAMYLCASSSALGLASHEQYFGPGTRLTVT.